This T cell receptor beta chain originates from a study of blood T cell repertoires in COVID-19 (dated by TCRdb to 2020 to 2022). Study-level background: Samples from collaborators originated in the United States, Italy and Spain and spanned both the acute and convalescent phases of COVID-19. Where available, HLA class I and class II types were obtained from metadata supplied by the sample provider rather than from assay-based typing. The repertoires were released in a freely available public database meant as a resource for research on the immune response to SARS-CoV-2. The material from the prospective study consisted of cDNA or gDNA derived from T cells, B-cell-depleted T cells, or PBMCs. Deeply sampled blood TCRbeta repertoires from subjects exposed to, actively infected with, or recovered from COVID-19 were included in the dataset. Samples were obtained from the ongoing ImmuneRACE study (first 160 participants) and from roughly 1,300 subjects provided by 6 global collaborators. Nearly every sample came with metadata listing a de-identified subject ID, COVID-19 status, age in years and sex. On the study overall, not on this receptor specifically: How much clinical and demographic metadata was included differed by source and by participant, and the metadata was provided uncurated.

Collaborating institutions collected whole blood in K2EDTA tubes following their own protocols. For TCRbeta analysis, collaborators shipped samples in one of three forms: frozen whole blood, isolated PBMCs, or DNA extracted from either of those sample types. V is clipped by 2 bases and J by 11 bases, and the sequence between their germline boundaries is 12 bases long. Taken from the germline V gene, the CDR1 and CDR2 loops are MNHNS and SASEGT. Reading from cysteine to phenylalanine, the CDR3 counts 12 amino acids. Only the CDR3 part of the read is kept: 36 bases, read in frame from the first base. TCRbeta CDR3 regions were amplified from genomic DNA using the immunoSEQ Assay, a bias-controlled multiplex PCR. The authors processed their data as follows. Within the assay, amplification of reference gene primers was used to estimate how many nucleated cells each sample contained. Sequence reads were collapsed and filtered to measure the absolute abundance of every unique TCRbeta CDR3 rearrangement. Productive Simpson clonality was computed per sample as the square root of Simpson's diversity index over productive rearrangements. Drawn from immuneACCESS, this table holds only the in-frame rearrangements with V and J called that TCRdb kept. Clones are partly lost; checked studies trace under half to an unresolved V gene and leave the rest unexplained. V, J and clone size are those of that table, while D and trimming were read from the DNA. This sample has about 140,000 clones in its table, and roughly 80% of those were observed once. The top ten clones comprise around a sixth of the sample.

With regard to this clone: Its binding antigen is unknown. Base qualities are missing; no much larger clone stands one base away.

The chain is made from TRBV6-1 and TRBJ1-1; confidence is insufficient to name the D gene. Specimen: peripheral blood. The sequence derives from a man aged 45 to 65 with acute or convalescent COVID-19. The DNA sequence is as follows: TGTGCCAGCAGTGAACCCTTCTTAATGGCTTTCTTT. Its protein product is CASSEPFLMAFF.